One and the same sample provided the 20 T cell receptor beta chains below, sequenced in a study of T cells after yellow fever vaccination. Each CDR3 protein gets one entry after TCRdb re-called the 5' RACE reads with MiXCR. The sample consists of 200,000 to 300,000 distinct CDR3 sequences, roughly 6.3% of them appearing once. Sequences were derived from CD4+ T cells sorted from PBMCs, sampled on the day of the yellow fever booster vaccination. These receptors all come from a man aged 25-45 years who received the YFV17D yellow fever vaccine.

The J gene is TRBJ2-7, the V gene TRBV6-2 or TRBV6-3; unclear D gene. The CDR3 loop spans 14 amino acids. V gave up 0 bases and J gave up 2 bases, with 8 bases separating them. Germline CDR1 and CDR2: MNHEY and SVGEGT. This CDR3 is CASSYSIGPYEQYF. Written as DNA, the CDR3 is TGTGCCAGCAGTTACTCGATTGGACCCTACGAGCAGTACTTC.

The chain couples TRBV29-1 to TRBJ2-5; unclear D gene. The V end was cut by 5 bases, the J end by 2 bases, with 9 bases between. The CDR3 length is 12 residues. Germline V gives CDR1 SQVTM, CDR2 ANQGSEA. The CDR3 here is CSVSRNQETQYF. CDR3 bases: TGCAGCGTTAGCAGGAATCAAGAGACCCAGTACTTC.

This chain uses TRBV12-3 or TRBV12-4 with TRBJ2-4; TRBD1 matches 8 bases. The CDR3 extends over 17 amino acids. With 5 bases clipped from V and 0 bases from J, the junction kept 9 bases outside the gene matches. The chain's CDR3 is CASSPRQGNLAKNIQYF. CDR3 coding DNA: TGTGCCAGCAGTCCCAGACAGGGGAACCTAGCCAAAAACATTCAGTACTTC.

In this sample, this clonotype turned up many times. The rearrangement links TRBV7-2 to TRBJ2-1; 9 positions match TRBD2. Germline CDR1 reads SGHTA; CDR2 reads FQGNSA. V was clipped by 2 bases and J by 9 bases; unmatched bases: 11. The length of the CDR3 is 16 residues. In nucleotides, the CDR3 is TGTGCCAGCAGCTTAAACGCGGGAGGGATATTGGGTGAGCAGTTCTTC. Translation gives CASSLNAGGILGEQFF. The full variable domain, rest sourced from reference TRBV7-2 and TRBJ2-1, is GAGVSQSPSNKVTEKGKDVELRCDPISGHTALYWYRQSLGQGLEFLIYFQGNSAPDKSGLPSDRFSAERTGGSVSTLTIQRTQQEDSAVYLCASSLNAGGILGEQFFGPGTRLTVL.

Points on this clonotype: Compared with germline, one end of the junction differs, possibly owing to a read error. This chain uses TRBV3-1 with TRBJ2-3; unclear D gene. The CDR3 runs 12 residues. Germline CDR1 and CDR2: LGHDT and YNNKEL (reference sequence). CDR3 protein: CASSQTESTHYF. The CDR3 bases are TGTGCCAGCAGCCAAACCGAGAGTACGCACTATTTT.

This clonotype was counted ten times or more. V is TRBV6-6 and J is TRBJ2-7, with TRBD2 as a possible D gene (6 bases). The CDR3 contains 11 residues. Germline values: CDR1 MNHNY, CDR2 SVGAGI (reference sequence). Trimming shortened V by 4 bases and J by 13 bases, and 14 bases separated the two germline ends. The CDR3 spells CASSFLQGLYF. In DNA form, the CDR3 reads TGTGCCAGCAGTTTCCTTCAGGGACTTTACTTC.

The J gene is TRBJ2-7, the V gene TRBV6-2 or TRBV6-3; weak D call: TRBD2 (5 bases). Per the germline V gene, CDR1 is MNHEY and CDR2 is SVGEGT. Trimming removed 7 bases from V and 2 bases from J, with 18 bases in between. This CDR3 is built from 15 residues. DNA of the CDR3: TGTGCCAGCACCCCCGGCGGGTCACAAACCTACGAGCAGTACTTC. This gives the protein CASTPGGSQTYEQYF.

In its sample, this clonotype was seen many times. The V and J genes are TRBV12-3 or TRBV12-4 and TRBJ2-7, with 7 bases lining up with TRBD1. Trimming removed 7 bases from V and 2 bases from J; junction bases left unmatched: 11. The CDR3 covers 15 residues. The CDR3 nucleotides read TGTGCCAGCACCCTAACCGGGACAGACCCCTACGAGCAGTACTTC. As protein: CASTLTGTDPYEQYF.

In its sample, this clonotype was seen many times. In DNA form, the CDR3 reads TGTGCCAGCAACCGATGGGAGAACACTGAAGCTTTCTTT. It codes for CASNRWENTEAFF. This chain links TRBV12-3 or TRBV12-4 with TRBJ1-1; D is uncertain. The V end lost 7 bases, the J end lost 1 base, and 10 bases lay between the germline ends. The CDR3 covers 13 residues.

This clonotype appeared a few times. This rearrangement joins TRBV28 to TRBJ2-3; TRBD1 might be the D (6 bases). There are 15 residues in the CDR3. Trimming left V 6 bases short and J 1 base short, with 14 bases between. Germline values: CDR1 MDHEN, CDR2 SYDVKM. CDR3 protein: CASSPYRARTDTQYF. DNA for the CDR3: TGTGCCAGCAGCCCCTACAGGGCCCGCACAGATACGCAGTATTTT.

At least ten counts were recorded for this clonotype. The V and J genes are TRBV7-2 and TRBJ2-1; 7 bases are a match to TRBD2. Germline assignment: CDR1 SGHTA and CDR2 FQGNSA. V lost 7 bases to trimming and J lost 0 bases; unmatched junction nucleotides: 12. This CDR3 is 17 amino acids long. The CDR3 region has the DNA TGTGCCAGCAACCCTGGAGGGAGCGGGGTCTCCTACAATGAGCAGTTCTTC. Its translation: CASNPGGSGVSYNEQFF.

This clonotype occurred a few times. This chain links TRBV28 with TRBJ1-2; D unresolved. The CDR3 runs to 13 residues. CDR1 and CDR2 from the germline V gene are MDHEN and SYDVKM. The V gene lost 7 bases and the J gene lost 6 bases, with 15 bases spanning the gap. CDR3 sequence: CASTVRLPDGYTF. The CDR3 nucleotides read TGTGCCAGCACCGTTCGCTTGCCGGATGGCTACACCTTC.

V gene TRBV12-3 or TRBV12-4 combines with J gene TRBJ2-7; D gene uncertain. This CDR3 spans 12 amino acids. V gave up 3 bases and J gave up 5 bases, with 8 bases separating them. CDR3 sequence: CASSFEDHEQYF. CDR3 DNA: TGTGCCAGCAGTTTTGAGGACCACGAGCAGTACTTC.

The chain recombines TRBV7-3 with TRBJ2-1; possibly TRBD1 or TRBD2 for D (6 bases each). Germline CDR1 is SGHTA and CDR2 is FQGTGA. V was pared by 5 bases and J by 7 bases, with 18 bases between. CDR3 size: 15 residues. DNA of the CDR3: TGTGCCAGCAGCGCGAGGGGGGACGGCCTGAATGAGCAGTTCTTC. This encodes CASSARGDGLNEQFF.

This chain uses TRBV5-1 with TRBJ2-7, with D perhaps matching TRBD1 (6 bases). The CDR3 has 14 amino acids. CDR1 is SGHRS, CDR2 YFSETQ, per germline. V was cut by 1 base and J by 2 bases, with 10 bases left in between. The CDR3: CASSLPAGAYEQYF. DNA of the CDR3: TGCGCCAGCAGCTTGCCGGCAGGGGCCTACGAGCAGTACTTC. Looking up the rest from reference TRBV5-1 and TRBJ2-7 gives the full variable domain: KAGVTQTPRYLIKTRGQQVTLSCSPISGHRSVSWYQQTPGQGLQFLFEYFSETQRNKGNFPGRFSGRQFSNSRSEMNVSTLELGDSALYLCASSLPAGAYEQYFGPGTRLTVT.

This clonotype has ten or more counts. Germline and junction disagree at one end, which may indicate a read error. The CDR3 sequence is CASHPTNGPGDTPDF. In nucleotides, the CDR3 is TGTGCCAGCCATCCTACTAATGGACCGGGTGACACTCCTGACTTC. V and J are TRBV25-1 and TRBJ2-5; no firm D call. The germline V gene has CDR1 MGHDK and CDR2 SYGVNS. The CDR3 runs 15 residues.

This clonotype was counted a few times. V is TRBV28 and J is TRBJ2-2, with D possibly being TRBD2 (5 bases). This CDR3 has 16 residues. V lost 5 bases and J lost 2, with 15 bases in between. The germline CDR1 and CDR2 sequences are MDHEN and SYDVKM. The CDR3 reads CASSVLGAANTGELFF. CDR3 nucleotide sequence: TGTGCCAGCAGTGTCCTTGGAGCGGCTAACACCGGGGAGCTGTTTTTT.

This clonotype was recorded many times. The chain is built from TRBV21-1 and TRBJ2-1. TRBV21-1 is a known pseudogene. The CDR3 covers 15 residues. CDR3 residues: CASSKEAGPYNEQFF. CDR3 sequence (DNA): TGTGCCAGCAGCAAAGAGGCGGGCCCCTACAATGAGCAGTTCTTC.

This clonotype has at least ten counts. The V gene is TRBV7-9, the J gene TRBJ1-2; maybe TRBD1 (5 bases). Germline CDR1 and CDR2: SEHNR and FQNEAQ (reference sequence). Trimming left V 5 bases short and J 4 bases short, with 8 bases between. The CDR3 runs 12 residues. CDR3 residues: CASSRDRYGYTF. For the CDR3, the DNA is TGTGCCAGCAGCCGGGACCGCTATGGCTACACCTTC.

The sample holds many counts of this clonotype. This rearrangement joins TRBV24-1 to TRBJ1-2; D gene ambiguous. Trimming removed 7 bases at V and 0 bases at J, with 14 bases between. Germline CDR1 is KGHDR and CDR2 is SFDVKD. This CDR3 has 15 amino acids. The CDR3 DNA reads as TGTGCCACCAGCCCGAATATCTTCCCTAACTATGGCTACACCTTC. This encodes CATSPNIFPNYGYTF.